Each of the 12 T cell receptor beta chains below was sequenced from the same sample in a study of T cell changes during pregnancy in multiple sclerosis. Measured with immunoSEQ multiplex PCR; TCRdb has only the in-frame clones, and not every one. The sample lists roughly 35,000 clones, 90% to 95% occurring once. Specimen: CD4+ T cells from peripheral blood mononuclear cells, collected after pregnancy. These receptor sequences come from a female donor with multiple sclerosis, enrolled in a pregnancy study.

CDR3 amino acids: CASSFDSGTGELFF. The CDR3 DNA reads TGTGCCAGCAGCTTTGATAGTGGCACCGGGGAGCTGTTTTTT. The rearrangement uses TRBV7-9 and TRBJ2-2, with D unresolved. Trimming took off 3 bases at V and 4 bases at J, with 9 bases between the two ends. CDR3 length equals 14 residues. CDR1 is SEHNR, CDR2 FQNEAQ, per germline (reference sequence).

This chain connects TRBV7-3 to TRBJ2-3, with TRBD2 matching over 9 bases. The CDR3 has 16 amino acids. Trimming cost V 6 bases and J 2 bases; bases outside gene matches: 9. Germline V CDR1 and CDR2: SGHTA, FQGTGA. As DNA, the CDR3 is TGTGCCAGCAGTCCAATGGCTAGCGGGACCACAGATACGCAGTATTTT. Translating gives CASSPMASGTTDTQYF.

This clone was seen a few times. The rearrangement joins TRBV7-9 to TRBJ2-7; TRBD1 might be the D (5 bases). V was trimmed by 6 bases and J by 2 bases, leaving 17 bases between them. The germline V gene has CDR1 SEHNR and CDR2 FQNEAQ (reference sequence). The CDR3 extends over 15 amino acids. In DNA form, the CDR3 reads TGTGCCAGCAGTTCCTACAGGCGTACCACCTACGAGCAGTACTTC. Translating it yields CASSSYRRTTYEQYF.

The rearrangement links TRBV9 to TRBJ2-1; the D is unclear. V lost 1 base and J lost 0, with 8 bases in between. There are 15 residues in the CDR3. Germline CDR1 is SGDLS and CDR2 is YYNGEE. The CDR3 bases are TGTGCCAGCAGCGTAACAGTAGGCTCCTACAATGAGCAGTTCTTC. Its protein product is CASSVTVGSYNEQFF.

The chain joins TRBV19 to TRBJ1-1; D gene unclear. Trimming pared 2 bases from V and 5 bases from J, leaving 12 bases between. This CDR3 comprises 14 residues. Germline loops: CDR1 LNHDA, CDR2 SQIVND (reference sequence). The CDR3 region is CASSISPQRTEAFF. In DNA, the CDR3 is TGTGCCAGTAGTATAAGTCCCCAGCGTACTGAAGCTTTCTTT.

The chain recombines TRBV11-1 with TRBJ2-3; the match to TRBD2 covers 10 bases. Germline V gene data show CDR1 as SGHAT and CDR2 as FQDESV (reference sequence). The junction had 4 bases not matched to a gene; V was cut back by 2 bases and J by 2 bases. The CDR3 sequence is 16 residues long. The CDR3 here is CASSLIAGGFTDTQYF. The CDR3 coding sequence is TGTGCCAGCAGCTTAATAGCGGGGGGATTCACAGATACGCAGTATTTT. The complete variable domain, with remaining parts taken from reference TRBV11-1 and TRBJ2-3, reads EAEVAQSPRYKITEKSQAVAFWCDPISGHATLYWYRQILGQGPELLVQFQDESVVDDSQLPKDRFSAERLKGVDSTLKIQPAELGDSAMYLCASSLIAGGFTDTQYFGPGTRLTVL.

The rearrangement joins TRBV7-9 to TRBJ1-3; D might be TRBD1 (6 bases). The CDR3 is 15 amino acids. Trimming removed 0 bases at V and 2 bases at J, with 8 bases between. Germline values: CDR1 SEHNR, CDR2 FQNEAQ (reference sequence). The CDR3 sequence: CASSLAKGAGNTIYF. The CDR3 DNA reads as TGTGCCAGCAGCTTAGCGAAGGGGGCTGGAAACACCATATATTTT.

The chain is built from TRBV19 and TRBJ1-2; D is perhaps TRBD1 (5 bases). Trimming pared 10 bases from V and 2 bases from J, leaving 8 bases between. The length of the CDR3 is 11 residues. Looked up from germline, CDR1 is LNHDA and CDR2 is SQIVND (reference sequence). CDR3 residues: CATQVNYGYTF. In nucleotides, the CDR3 is TGTGCCACACAGGTCAACTATGGCTACACCTTC.

The rearrangement uses TRBV2 and TRBJ2-7, with 7 bases matching TRBD1. The CDR3 contains 14 residues. J was trimmed by 3 bases and V by 6 bases; bases with no gene match: 8. The V gene's germline CDR1 is SNHLY and CDR2 FYNNEI. The CDR3 is CASRKDRFYYEQYF. CDR3 sequence (DNA): TGTGCCAGCAGAAAGGACAGGTTTTACTACGAGCAGTACTTC. The full variable domain, its missing parts supplied by reference TRBV2 and TRBJ2-7, is EPEVTQTPSHQVTQMGQEVILRCVPISNHLYFYWYRQILGQKVEFLVSFYNNEISEKSEIFDDQFSVERPDGSNFTLKIRSTKLEDSAMYFCASRKDRFYYEQYFGPGTRLTVT.

The gene calls are TRBV28 and TRBJ2-7; 7 nucleotides match TRBD1. The CDR3 runs 16 residues. Per the germline V gene, CDR1 is MDHEN and CDR2 is SYDVKM. The V gene end was trimmed by 3 bases and the J gene end by 1 base; junction bases not matched to a gene: 9. The CDR3 coding sequence is TGTGCCAGCAGTTTGTCCGGACAGGCTACATCCTACGAGCAGTACTTC. This gives the protein CASSLSGQATSYEQYF.

The rearrangement uses TRBV5-4 and TRBJ2-1; possible D gene TRBD1, 7 bases. The germline gives CDR1 SGHNT, CDR2 YYREEE (reference sequence). The CDR3 is 15 residues long. V was clipped by 3 bases and J by 1 base, with 11 bases between them. CDR3 amino acids: CASSSQGGSYNEQFF. CDR3 nucleotide sequence: TGTGCCAGCAGCTCCCAGGGGGGTTCCTACAATGAGCAGTTCTTC. Filled out from reference TRBV5-4 and TRBJ2-1, the complete variable domain reads ETGVTQSPTHLIKTRGQQVTLRCSSQSGHNTVSWYQQALGQGPQFIFQYYREEENGRGNFPPRFSGLQFPNYSSELNVNALELDDSALYLCASSSQGGSYNEQFFGPGTRLTVL.

This chain uses TRBV12-5 with TRBJ1-1; D gene uncertain. The CDR3 covers 16 residues. Germline values: CDR1 LGHNT, CDR2 FRNRAP. The germline V and J ends were trimmed by 0 bases and 5 bases, with 16 bases remaining between them. The CDR3 protein is CASGLVHGGGGTEAFF. For the CDR3, the DNA is TGTGCTAGTGGTTTGGTACACGGCGGCGGAGGGACTGAAGCTTTCTTT.